This T cell receptor beta chain emerged from a study of blood T cell repertoires in COVID-19. Overall study context: Sites in the United States, Italy and Spain provided acute and convalescent COVID-19 samples. PBMCs, B-cell-depleted T cells, or T cells provided the cDNA or gDNA that made up the material.

Assay: immunoSEQ multiplex PCR; the TCRdb copy retains only in-frame clones and omits some. The sample yields tens of thousands of clones, more than 80% seen once. Trimming shortened V by 8 bases and J by 5 bases, and 12 bases separated the two germline ends. This CDR3 is 12 amino acids long. The germline CDR1 and CDR2 sequences are LNHDA and SQIVND (reference sequence). The TCR sequence derives from a human donor in a cohort sampled during active COVID-19. Sequences were obtained from peripheral blood. The chain has TRBV19 and TRBJ1-2; perhaps TRBD1 as D (5 bases). Written as DNA, the CDR3 is TGTGCCAGTTATATGGGACTTTATGGCTACACCTTC. Amino acid sequence: CASYMGLYGYTF.